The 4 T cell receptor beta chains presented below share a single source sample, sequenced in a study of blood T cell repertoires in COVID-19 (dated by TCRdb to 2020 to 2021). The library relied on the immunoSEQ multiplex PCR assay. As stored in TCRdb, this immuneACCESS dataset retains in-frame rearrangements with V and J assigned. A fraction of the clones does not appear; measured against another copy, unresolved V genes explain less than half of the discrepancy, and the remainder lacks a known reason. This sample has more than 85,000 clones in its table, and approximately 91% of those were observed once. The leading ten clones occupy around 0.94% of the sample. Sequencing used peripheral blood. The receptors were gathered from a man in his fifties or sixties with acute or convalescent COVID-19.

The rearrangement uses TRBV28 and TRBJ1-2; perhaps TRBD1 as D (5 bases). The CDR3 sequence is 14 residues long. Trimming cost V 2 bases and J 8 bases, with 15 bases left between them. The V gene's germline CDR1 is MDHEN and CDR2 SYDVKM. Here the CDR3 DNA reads TGTGCCAGCAGTTTAAGGGCAGGGCAAATCGGCTACACCTTC. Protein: CASSLRAGQIGYTF.

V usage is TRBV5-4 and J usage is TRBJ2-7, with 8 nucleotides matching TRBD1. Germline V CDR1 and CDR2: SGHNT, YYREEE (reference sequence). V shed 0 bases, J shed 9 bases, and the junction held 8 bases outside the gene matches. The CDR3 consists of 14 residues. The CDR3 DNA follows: TGTGCCAGCAGCTTGGGGACACCTGGACAGGGGCAGTACTTC. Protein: CASSLGTPGQGQYF.

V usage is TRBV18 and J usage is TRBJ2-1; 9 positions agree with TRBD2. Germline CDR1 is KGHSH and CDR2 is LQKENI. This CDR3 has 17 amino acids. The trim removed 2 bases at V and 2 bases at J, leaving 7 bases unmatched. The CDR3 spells CASSPSLASGTYNEQFF. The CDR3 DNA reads TGTGCCAGCTCACCAAGTTTGGCTAGCGGGACCTACAATGAGCAGTTCTTC.

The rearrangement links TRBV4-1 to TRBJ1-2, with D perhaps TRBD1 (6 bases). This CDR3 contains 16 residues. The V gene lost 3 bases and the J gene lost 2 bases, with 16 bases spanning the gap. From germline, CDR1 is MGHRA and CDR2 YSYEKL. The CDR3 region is CASSQGGARNNYGYTF. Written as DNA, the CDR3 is TGCGCCAGCAGCCAGGGGGGGGCCCGGAACAACTATGGCTACACCTTC.